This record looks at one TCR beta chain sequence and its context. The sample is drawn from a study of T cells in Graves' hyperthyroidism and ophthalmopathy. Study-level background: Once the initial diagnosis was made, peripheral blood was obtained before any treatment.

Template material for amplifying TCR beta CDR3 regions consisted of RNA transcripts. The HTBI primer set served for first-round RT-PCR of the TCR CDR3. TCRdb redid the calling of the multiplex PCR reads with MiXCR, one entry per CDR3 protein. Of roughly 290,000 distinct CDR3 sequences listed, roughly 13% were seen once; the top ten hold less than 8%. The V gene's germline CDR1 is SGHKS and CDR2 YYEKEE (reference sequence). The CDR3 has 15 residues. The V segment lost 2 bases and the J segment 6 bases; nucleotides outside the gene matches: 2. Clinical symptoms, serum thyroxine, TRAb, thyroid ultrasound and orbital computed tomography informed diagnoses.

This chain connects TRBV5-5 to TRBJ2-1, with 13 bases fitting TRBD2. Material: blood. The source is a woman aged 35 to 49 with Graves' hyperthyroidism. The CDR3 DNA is TGTGCCAGCAGCTTTGGACTAGCGGGAGTCAATGAGCAGTTCTTC. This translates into CASSFGLAGVNEQFF.